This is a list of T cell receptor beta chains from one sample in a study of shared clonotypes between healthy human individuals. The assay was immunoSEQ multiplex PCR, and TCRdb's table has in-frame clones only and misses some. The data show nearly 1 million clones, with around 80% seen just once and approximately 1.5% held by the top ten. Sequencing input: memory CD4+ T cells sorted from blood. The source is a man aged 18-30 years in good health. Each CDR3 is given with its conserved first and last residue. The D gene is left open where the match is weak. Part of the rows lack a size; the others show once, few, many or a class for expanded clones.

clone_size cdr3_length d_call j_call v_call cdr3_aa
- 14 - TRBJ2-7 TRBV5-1 CASSPVVAQYEQYF
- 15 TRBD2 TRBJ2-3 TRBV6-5 CASRERGGRGGTQYF
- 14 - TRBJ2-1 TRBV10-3 CAISESNVVDEQFF
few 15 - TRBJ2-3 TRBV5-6 CASSLGVTSTDTQYF
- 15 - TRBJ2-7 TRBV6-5 CASSYRAGRNYEQYF
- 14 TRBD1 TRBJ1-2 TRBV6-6 CASSYYGTGGGYTF
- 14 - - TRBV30 CAWSSGPSSYEQYF
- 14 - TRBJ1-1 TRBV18 CASSPSGTTHEAFF
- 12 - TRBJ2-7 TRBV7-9 CASSQQGPEQYF
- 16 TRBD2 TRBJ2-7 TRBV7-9 CASSSTRREILDEQYF